This T cell receptor (beta chain) was found in a study of T cell repertoires in cytomegalovirus infection. Study details: Shared public TCR beta signatures pointed to both CMV infection and a matching HLA type. Findings and caveats of the study: Dominant in the ex vivo response were TCR beta clonotypes restricted by HLA-C and specific for CMV. Using cumulative public TCR beta family frequency, the authors identified those who carried CMV together with the relevant HLA.

As regards this clonotype: Antigen: not known.

CDR1 is MNHEY and CDR2 is SVGAGI in the germline V gene. Trimming at V came to 2 bases and at J to 1 base, leaving 14 bases not matched to a gene. This CDR3 contains 18 residues. A single record per CDR3 protein comes from TCRdb applying MiXCR to the reads. Of 900,000 to 950,000 distinct CDR3 sequences detected, 30% to 40% appear once; the ten largest clones hold 13%. The chain is built from TRBV6-5 and TRBJ2-7; 7 bases map to TRBD1. This specimen was cultured CD8+ T cells from PBMCs, taken from culture after CMV antigen stimulation. This TCR was sampled from a human donor in good health (CMV status not recorded). Some clones in this sample may be carry-over from other donors' samples. CDR3 bases: TGTGCCAGCAGTTACCCCCTCCCCCAAAACAGGGGTTCCTACGAGCAGTACGTC. It translates to CASSYPLPQNRGSYEQYV.